This passage covers 28 T cell receptor beta chains from one sample sequenced in a study of blood T cell repertoires in COVID-19. Profiled with immunoSEQ multiplex PCR; TCRdb holds only in-frame clones, not every one. The data hold around 150,000 clones, with about four fifths observed a single time. The sequencing input was peripheral blood. The receptors come from a man in his 60s with active or convalescent COVID-19.

The V gene is TRBV6-5, the J gene TRBJ1-4; 12 bases map to TRBD1. CDR1 is MNHEY and CDR2 is SVGAGI in the germline V gene. This CDR3 comprises 16 residues. The J segment lost 2 bases and the V segment lost 4 bases, leaving 2 bases of the junction unmatched. CDR3 residues: CASSSGQGATNEKLFF. The CDR3 bases are TGTGCCAGCAGTTCGGGACAGGGGGCGACTAATGAAAAACTGTTTTTT.

The V and J genes are TRBV6-5 and TRBJ2-3; D might be TRBD2 (5 bases). The CDR3 contains 15 residues. CDR1 MNHEY and CDR2 SVGAGI come from the germline V gene. Deletions cut 7 bases from V and 4 bases from J, with 18 bases between. CDR3 coding DNA: TGTGCCAGCAAGCCCACCGCGGGCCAGGCAGATACGCAGTATTTT. As protein: CASKPTAGQADTQYF.

V usage is TRBV19 and J usage is TRBJ1-2; 9 nucleotides align to TRBD1. CDR1 is LNHDA, CDR2 SQIVND, per germline (reference sequence). Unmatched junction bases numbered 9, after V lost 3 bases and J lost 7 bases. The CDR3 runs 15 residues. In nucleotides, the CDR3 is TGTGCCAGTAGTATCAACCCCGGGACAGGGATTGGCTACACCTTC. Translating gives CASSINPGTGIGYTF. Complete variable domain (other parts from reference TRBV19 and TRBJ1-2): DGGITQSPKYLFRKEGQNVTLSCEQNLNHDAMYWYRQDPGQGLRLIYYSQIVNDFQKGDIAEGYSVSREKKESFPLTVTSAQKNPTAFYLCASSINPGTGIGYTFGSGTRLTVV.

This clone was seen a single time. The gene calls are TRBV21-1 and TRBJ2-7; the D call TRBD2 from the table was never checked on the DNA. TRBV21-1 is listed as a pseudogene. The CDR3 runs 12 residues. CDR3 sequence reads: CASSLVTYEQYF. The CDR3 coding sequence is TGTGCCAGCAGCCTAGTAACCTACGAGCAGTACTTC.

This clone was counted a few times. V and J are TRBV14 and TRBJ1-6, with TRBD1 identical over 7 bases. The CDR3 has 16 amino acids. Germline CDR1 is SGHDN and CDR2 is FVKESK. V was clipped by 5 bases and J by 10 bases; unmatched bases: 14. The DNA of the CDR3 is TGTGCCAGCAGCGAGCGGACAGGCCAGAAATGGTCACCCCTCCACTTT. Translated, it gives CASSERTGQKWSPLHF. Combining the CDR3 with reference TRBV14 and TRBJ1-6 gives the whole variable domain EAGVTQFPSHSVIEKGQTVTLRCDPISGHDNLYWYRRVMGKEIKFLLHFVKESKQDESGMPNNRFLAERTGGTYSTLKVQPAELEDSGVYFCASSERTGQKWSPLHFGNGTRLTVT.

The V gene is TRBV20-1, the J gene TRBJ1-5; maybe TRBD1 (6 bases). V gave up 3 bases and J gave up 2 bases, with 11 bases separating them. The CDR3 has 14 amino acids. The germline V gene encodes CDR1 DFQATT and CDR2 SNEGSKA (reference sequence). The CDR3 sequence is CSASWGLGNQPQHF. Written as DNA, the CDR3 is TGCAGTGCTAGTTGGGGGCTTGGCAATCAGCCCCAGCATTTT.

The chain combines TRBV11-2 with TRBJ2-3; D might be TRBD2 (5 bases). The CDR3 contains 15 residues. Trimming shortened V by 2 bases and J by 1 base, and 10 bases separated the two germline ends. Germline loops: CDR1 SGHAT, CDR2 FQNNGV. CDR3 in amino acids: CASSLNAGGTDTQYF. The CDR3 coding sequence is TGTGCCAGCAGCTTAAATGCGGGTGGCACAGATACGCAGTATTTT.

The gene calls are TRBV19 and TRBJ1-2; no clear D gene. The CDR3 contains 15 residues. Trimming stripped 3 bases from V and 3 bases from J, with 14 bases between. In germline, CDR1 is LNHDA, CDR2 SQIVND (reference sequence). Here the CDR3 DNA reads TGTGCCAGTAGTATCAGGACGGGAGTGCACTATGGCTACACCTTC. This codes for CASSIRTGVHYGYTF.

The chain joins TRBV7-6 to TRBJ2-6; the match to TRBD1 covers 8 bases. The CDR3 is made up of 17 amino acids. Germline trimming cut 5 bases from V and 4 bases from J; bases unmatched to any gene: 10. Germline V gives CDR1 SGHVS, CDR2 FNYEAQ. The CDR3 DNA follows: TGTGCCAGCAGCCCCGGGACAGGACGATGGGGGGCCAACGTCCTGACTTTC. Its protein product is CASSPGTGRWGANVLTF.

The rearrangement uses TRBV7-9 and TRBJ1-2; no clear D gene. The CDR3 has 14 amino acids. Germline V gene sequence: CDR1 SEHNR, CDR2 FQNEAQ (reference sequence). Trimming removed 5 bases at V and 2 bases at J, with 12 bases between. The CDR3 nucleotides are TGTGCCAGCAGCCCAAGGACGGGGAACTATGGCTACACCTTC. Residues: CASSPRTGNYGYTF.

The chain joins TRBV5-4 to TRBJ2-1; D possibly corresponds to TRBD1 (5 bases). Trimming left V 4 bases short and J 6 bases short, with 11 bases between. This CDR3 spans 13 amino acids. CDR1 is SGHNT, CDR2 YYREEE, per germline (reference sequence). The CDR3 coding sequence is TGTGCCAGCAGCCAAGACAGACTCAATGAGCAGTTCTTC. This gives the protein CASSQDRLNEQFF.

This rearrangement joins TRBV11-2 to TRBJ2-7; D might be TRBD2 (6 bases). Germline CDR1 is SGHAT and CDR2 is FQNNGV. The CDR3 is 16 residues long. Trimming left V 5 bases short and J 2 bases short, with 19 bases between. CDR3 sequence reads: CASSPTWIAVTYEQYF. The CDR3 bases are TGTGCCAGCAGCCCAACTTGGATAGCGGTAACCTACGAGCAGTACTTC.

V and J are TRBV5-4 and TRBJ2-7; D might be TRBD1 (6 bases). CDR3 size: 15 residues. Germline CDR1 reads SGHNT; CDR2 reads YYREEE (reference sequence). The ends were cut back, 0 bases at V and 7 bases at J, with 17 bases in the middle. The CDR3 coding sequence is TGTGCCAGCAGCTTGGGCCAGGGGCCCTCATGGGAGCAGTACTTC. Its protein is CASSLGQGPSWEQYF.

This clone was seen a single time. This sequence joins TRBV5-1 and TRBJ1-1, with 7 bases fitting TRBD1. There are 14 residues in the CDR3. The trim removed 4 bases at V and 4 bases at J, leaving 7 bases unmatched. Germline V gives CDR1 SGHRS, CDR2 YFSETQ. The CDR3, as DNA: TGCGCCAGCAGCCCAATACAGGGGACCACTGAAGCTTTCTTT. This gives the protein CASSPIQGTTEAFF.

The chain is built from TRBV3-1 (or the pseudogene TRBV3-2) and TRBJ2-1; the match to TRBD2 covers 10 bases. CDR1 is LGHDT, CDR2 YNNKEL, per germline (reference sequence). The V and J ends lost 2 bases and 5 bases, in that order; junction bases with no gene match: 15. The CDR3 loop spans 19 amino acids. The CDR3 sequence is CASSQPMWVGTSADNEQFF. CDR3 DNA sequence: TGTGCCAGCAGCCAACCAATGTGGGTCGGGACTAGCGCCGACAATGAGCAGTTCTTC.

This chain links TRBV18 with TRBJ1-2; no firm D call. V was pared by 2 bases and J by 6 bases, with 13 bases between. The CDR3 has 14 amino acids. The germline gives CDR1 KGHSH, CDR2 LQKENI. CDR3 protein: CASSPALGEHGYTF. CDR3 DNA sequence: TGTGCCAGCTCACCAGCATTGGGAGAGCATGGCTACACCTTC.

In DNA, the CDR3 is TGTGCCAGCAGTGGAGGGTATAGCAATCAGCCCCAGCATTTT. Translated: CASSGGYSNQPQHF. The rearrangement links TRBV2 to TRBJ1-5; D not resolved. CDR3 size: 14 residues. V shed 4 bases and J shed 0 bases, with 7 bases lying between them. Germline V gives CDR1 SNHLY, CDR2 FYNNEI. The complete variable domain, with remaining parts taken from reference TRBV2 and TRBJ1-5, reads EPEVTQTPSHQVTQMGQEVILRCVPISNHLYFYWYRQILGQKVEFLVSFYNNEISEKSEIFDDQFSVERPDGSNFTLKIRSTKLEDSAMYFCASSGGYSNQPQHFGDGTRLSIL.

The rearrangement uses TRBV18 and TRBJ1-1, with D maybe TRBD1 (6 bases). The V gene's germline CDR1 is KGHSH and CDR2 LQKENI. The CDR3 has 13 residues. V gave up 0 bases and J gave up 10 bases, with 12 bases separating them. The DNA for the CDR3 is TGTGCCAGCTCACCACCGACGGGGGGGCTAGCTTTCTTT. Encoded protein: CASSPPTGGLAFF.

The CDR3: CASSQDWGQGVAYEQYF. The CDR3 nucleotides are TGTGCCAGCAGCCAAGATTGGGGACAGGGGGTAGCCTACGAGCAGTACTTC. V gene TRBV4-2 combines with J gene TRBJ2-7; 11 nucleotides agree with TRBD1. With V trimmed by 0 bases and J by 2 bases, 6 bases remained unmatched. Germline V gene lookup returns CDR1 LGHNA and CDR2 YNFKEQ. The CDR3 sequence is 17 residues long.

V usage is TRBV5-1 and J usage is TRBJ1-4; the match to TRBD1 covers 7 bases. This CDR3 spans 14 amino acids. The trim removed 3 bases at V and 8 bases at J, leaving 7 bases unmatched. The germline V gene encodes CDR1 SGHRS and CDR2 YFSETQ. CDR3 in DNA: TGCGCCAGCAGCTCGCGGACAGGAACCGAAAAACTGTTTTTT. It yields the protein CASSSRTGTEKLFF.

The gene calls are TRBV9 and TRBJ2-1; the match to TRBD2 covers 9 bases. Trimming took 0 bases from V and 2 from J; bases not matched to a gene: 0. The CDR3 consists of 15 residues. Per the germline V gene, CDR1 is SGDLS and CDR2 is YYNGEE. CDR3 residues: CASSVGLAAYNEQFF. The CDR3 DNA sequence: TGTGCCAGCAGCGTAGGACTAGCGGCCTACAATGAGCAGTTCTTC. Together with reference TRBV9 and TRBJ2-1, the CDR3 gives the full variable domain: DSGVTQTPKHLITATGQRVTLRCSPRSGDLSVYWYQQSLDQGLQFLIQYYNGEERAKGNILERFSAQQFPDLHSELNLSSLELGDSALYFCASSVGLAAYNEQFFGPGTRLTVL.

This clone occurred a few times. The chain carries TRBV2 and TRBJ2-5; possibly TRBD1 for D (6 bases). The CDR3 has 14 residues. Germline V gene sequence: CDR1 SNHLY, CDR2 FYNNEI. V shed 9 bases and J shed 3 bases, with 17 bases lying between them. The CDR3 loop is CASSLVGGKETQYF. CDR3 coding DNA: TGTGCCAGTTCCTTGGTTGGGGGCAAAGAGACCCAGTACTTC.

The chain links TRBV9 to TRBJ2-5; 13 bases match TRBD2. V lost 1 base and J lost 1; bases outside the gene matches: 7. This CDR3 is 18 amino acids long. In germline, CDR1 is SGDLS, CDR2 YYNGEE. The CDR3 bases are TGTGCCAGCAGCGTATCTGGACTAGCGGGAGAACCCCAAGAGACCCAGTACTTC. Its protein is CASSVSGLAGEPQETQYF.

The chain recombines TRBV7-2 with TRBJ1-1; D not certain. V lost 2 bases and J lost 2, with 6 bases in between. This CDR3 spans 13 amino acids. The germline V gene has CDR1 SGHTA and CDR2 FQGNSA. The CDR3 sequence is CASSLYLNTEAFF. Here the CDR3 DNA reads TGTGCCAGCAGCTTATATTTAAACACTGAAGCTTTCTTT.

The genes are TRBV20-1 and TRBJ1-1, with D tentatively TRBD1 (5 bases). This CDR3 region has 14 residues. Trimming pared 3 bases from V and 1 base from J, leaving 12 bases between. In germline, CDR1 is DFQATT, CDR2 SNEGSKA (reference sequence). The CDR3: CSASSGGPNTEAFF. The CDR3 region has the DNA TGCAGTGCTAGTTCCGGGGGTCCGAACACTGAAGCTTTCTTT.

V and J are TRBV7-2 and TRBJ2-1; D gene ambiguous. With 5 bases removed from V and 5 bases from J, the gap between germline ends came to 16 bases. This CDR3 is built from 15 residues. Germline V gives CDR1 SGHTA, CDR2 FQGNSA. CDR3: CASSPGGKLDNEQFF. The CDR3 nucleotides are TGTGCCAGCAGCCCTGGTGGCAAATTGGACAATGAGCAGTTCTTC.

V gene TRBV6-5 combines with J gene TRBJ1-3; 7 bases map to TRBD1. Germline CDR1 and CDR2: MNHEY and SVGAGI. CDR3 length: 15 amino acids. J was trimmed by 2 bases and V by 6 bases; bases with no gene match: 7. The CDR3: CASSRQGTPGNTIYF. Written as DNA, the CDR3 is TGTGCCAGCAGCCGACAGGGAACCCCTGGAAACACCATATATTTT.

The V gene is TRBV12-3 or TRBV12-4, the J gene TRBJ2-7; D ambiguous. Trimming stripped 5 bases from V and 3 bases from J, with 5 bases between. This CDR3 contains 11 residues. The CDR3 here is CASSTYYEQYF. The CDR3 DNA is TGTGCCAGCAGTACCTACTACGAGCAGTACTTC.